What follows are 17 T cell receptor beta chains derived from one specimen sequenced in a study of beta chain features in type 1 diabetes. Regarding the study as a whole: Within each of all four CD4+ subsets, Type 1 diabetes patients had TCRB CDR3s that were moderately but significantly shorter.

Expressed TCRB transcripts were sequenced, since all the RNA that had been isolated was reverse transcribed. The table came from immunoSEQ multiplex PCR; TCRdb's copy has only in-frame clones and leaves some out. This sample yields about 700,000 clones, of which roughly 12% are seen a single time; 0.022% belongs to the top ten. These receptors have no identified antigens. The sequencing sample was made of naive CD4+ T cells from blood. The receptors here all came from a man between 18 and 35 years old with type 1 diabetes.

The V and J genes are TRBV7-9 and TRBJ1-4, with 7 positions matching TRBD1. CDR3 length: 14 residues. The V segment lost 4 bases and the J segment 8 bases; nucleotides outside the gene matches: 7. CDR1 is SEHNR and CDR2 is FQNEAQ in the germline V gene (reference sequence). CDR3 in DNA: TGTGCCAGCAGCTCCCGACAGGGAGGGGAAAAACTGTTTTTT. This codes for CASSSRQGGEKLFF. Using reference TRBV7-9 and TRBJ1-4 for the parts outside the CDR3, the full variable domain is DTGVSQNPRHKITKRGQNVTFRCDPISEHNRLYWYRQTLGQGPEFLTYFQNEAQLEKSRLLSDRFSAERPKGSFSTLEIQRTEQGDSAMYLCASSSRQGGEKLFFGSGTQLSVL.

The chain uses TRBV9 and TRBJ1-1; 7 positions agree with TRBD1. This CDR3 region has 15 residues. Germline lookup yields CDR1 SGDLS and CDR2 YYNGEE. V trimming: 0 bases; J trimming: 1 base; junction bases outside the gene matches: 3. CDR3 nucleotide sequence: TGTGCCAGCAGCGTAGAAGGGACAGAGAACACTGAAGCTTTCTTT. It encodes CASSVEGTENTEAFF.

This clone was seen only a few times. The chain links TRBV29-1 to TRBJ2-5; tentatively, D is TRBD2 (7 bases). Trimming removed 7 bases from V and 5 bases from J, with 26 bases in between. The germline V gene has CDR1 SQVTM and CDR2 ANQGSEA. The CDR3 spans 16 residues. The CDR3 reads CSGRGVRGGRMETQYF. The CDR3 DNA reads TGCAGCGGGAGGGGAGTTCGCGGGGGCAGGATGGAGACCCAGTACTTC.

V gene TRBV7-9 combines with J gene TRBJ2-7; D is unclear. This CDR3 region has 12 residues. The V gene lost 6 bases and the J gene lost 6 bases, with 12 bases spanning the gap. Germline assignment: CDR1 SEHNR and CDR2 FQNEAQ (reference sequence). The CDR3 DNA follows: TGTGCCAGCAGGACCCAGGTCGGCGAGCAGTACTTC. Protein product: CASRTQVGEQYF.

This clone was counted a few times. The chain links TRBV27 to TRBJ1-1, with TRBD1 identical over 9 bases. The length of the CDR3 is 17 residues. V dropped 8 bases and J dropped 6; count of bases not matched to a gene: 19. Looked up from germline, CDR1 is MNHEY and CDR2 is SMNVEV (reference sequence). CDR3 sequence reads: CASVLSPTGGSRAEAFF. CDR3 nucleotides: TGTGCCAGCGTCCTCTCTCCGACAGGGGGATCGCGGGCTGAAGCTTTCTTT.

The V call is TRBV29-1, the J call TRBJ1-1; D is possibly TRBD1 (5 bases). CDR1 is SQVTM, CDR2 ANQGSEA, per germline. Deletions cut 4 bases from V and 4 bases from J, with 19 bases between. CDR3 length: 15 amino acids. This CDR3 is CSVVSGDPWGTEAFF. In nucleotides, the CDR3 is TGCAGCGTTGTTTCTGGGGACCCCTGGGGCACTGAAGCTTTCTTT.

This clone was observed a handful of times. V and J are TRBV11-3 and TRBJ2-5; D is possibly TRBD2 (6 bases). The CDR3 spans 13 residues. V lost 7 bases to trimming and J lost 4 bases, with 13 bases between them. Per germline, CDR1 SGHNT and CDR2 YENEEA. The CDR3 bases are TGTGCCAGCACCGAGAGCGGGCGAGAGACCCAGTACTTC. This gives the protein CASTESGRETQYF. The full variable domain, its missing parts supplied by reference TRBV11-3 and TRBJ2-5, is EAGVVQSPRYKIIEKKQPVAFWCNPISGHNTLYWYLQNLGQGPELLIRYENEEAVDDSQLPKDRFSAERLKGVDSTLKIQPAELGDSAVYLCASTESGRETQYFGPGTRLLVL.

This clone was counted between two and nine times. V and J are TRBV4-1 and TRBJ1-6; no clear D. Germline V gene sequence: CDR1 MGHRA, CDR2 YSYEKL. V was trimmed by 1 base and J by 5 bases, leaving 9 bases between them. The CDR3 consists of 15 residues. Here the CDR3 reads CASSQGHGNNSPLHF. The CDR3 DNA follows: TGCGCCAGCAGCCAAGGACACGGAAATAATTCACCCCTCCACTTT.

CDR3 DNA: TGTGCCAGCTCACCACGCGCAGGATGGGGAGAGACCCAGTACTTC. Amino acid sequence: CASSPRAGWGETQYF. This rearrangement joins TRBV18 to TRBJ2-5; D gene uncertain. Deletions cut 1 base from V and 4 bases from J, with 13 bases between. Germline V gene lookup returns CDR1 KGHSH and CDR2 LQKENI. CDR3 size: 15 residues.

This clone was picked up a small number of times. The same CDR3 also results from other DNA sequences found in this sample. The J gene is TRBJ2-7, the V gene TRBV11-2; D is unclear. Germline CDR1 is SGHAT and CDR2 is FQNNGV. V was shortened by 5 bases and J by 1 base, with 3 bases between the two germline ends. CDR3 length: 11 residues. The DNA of the CDR3 is TGTGCCAGCAGCCCTTCCTACGAGCAGTACTTC. Residues: CASSPSYEQYF.

In its sample, this clone was seen a few times. This chain connects TRBV2 to TRBJ1-2; possible D gene TRBD1, 5 bases. Trimming shortened V by 3 bases and J by 3 bases, and 5 bases separated the two germline ends. The CDR3 extends over 12 amino acids. CDR1 is SNHLY and CDR2 is FYNNEI in the germline V gene. CDR3 coding DNA: TGTGCCAGCAGTGACAGGGACTATGGCTACACCTTC. Translated: CASSDRDYGYTF.

This sequence joins TRBV25-1 and TRBJ1-3; no reliable D call. The CDR3 has 12 amino acids. V was shortened by 6 bases and J by 2 bases, with 5 bases between the two germline ends. Germline V gene lookup returns CDR1 MGHDK and CDR2 SYGVNS. CDR3 in DNA: TGTGCCAGCAGACCCCCTGGAAACACCATATATTTT. This gives the protein CASRPPGNTIYF.

The genes are TRBV7-2 and TRBJ1-2; D is unclear. Germline CDR1 reads SGHTA; CDR2 reads FQGNSA. V gave up 5 bases and J gave up 4 bases, with 17 bases separating them. The CDR3 has 15 residues. CDR3 sequence (DNA): TGTGCCAGCAGCCTCCCCGGTGCTTTGGGCTATGGCTACACCTTC. Protein sequence: CASSLPGALGYGYTF.

This chain joins TRBV18 and TRBJ2-3, with 9 bases that match TRBD2. Trimming removed 3 bases from V and 6 bases from J; junction bases left unmatched: 1. The CDR3 length is 13 residues. Germline CDR1 is KGHSH and CDR2 is LQKENI. CDR3 sequence: CASSPGLADTQYF. CDR3 nucleotide sequence: TGTGCCAGCTCACCCGGACTAGCGGATACGCAGTATTTT. Full variable domain (outside the CDR3, taken from reference TRBV18 and TRBJ2-3): NAGVMQNPRHLVRRRGQEARLRCSPMKGHSHVYWYRQLPEEGLKFMVYLQKENIIDESGMPKERFSAEFPKEGPSILRIQQVVRGDSAAYFCASSPGLADTQYFGPGTRLTVL.

This chain connects TRBV7-9 to TRBJ1-3; a weak D match, TRBD1 (5 bases). CDR3 length: 16 residues. V lost 4 bases, J lost 0 bases, and 13 bases lay in between. The V gene's germline CDR1 is SEHNR and CDR2 FQNEAQ (reference sequence). CDR3 sequence: CASSSGYRSSGNTIYF. The CDR3 region has the DNA TGTGCCAGCAGCTCAGGGTACCGAAGCTCTGGAAACACCATATATTTT.

This clone has only a few counts. This chain uses TRBV5-1 with TRBJ2-7; D is unclear. The CDR3 totals 13 residues. V lost 0 bases to trimming and J lost 9 bases, with 13 bases between them. In germline, CDR1 is SGHRS, CDR2 YFSETQ. The CDR3 coding sequence is TGCGCCAGCAGCTTGGACCCCTCGCTGGGGCAGTACTTC. Its translation is CASSLDPSLGQYF.

This clone has a handful of counts. The genes are TRBV7-2 and TRBJ1-2, with 7 bases that match TRBD1. The V and J ends lost 4 bases and 2 bases, in that order; junction bases with no gene match: 4. The CDR3 is 14 amino acids. Germline values: CDR1 SGHTA, CDR2 FQGNSA. The CDR3 protein is CASSSGQPNYGYTF. The DNA of the CDR3 is TGTGCCAGCAGCTCGGGACAGCCGAACTATGGCTACACCTTC.